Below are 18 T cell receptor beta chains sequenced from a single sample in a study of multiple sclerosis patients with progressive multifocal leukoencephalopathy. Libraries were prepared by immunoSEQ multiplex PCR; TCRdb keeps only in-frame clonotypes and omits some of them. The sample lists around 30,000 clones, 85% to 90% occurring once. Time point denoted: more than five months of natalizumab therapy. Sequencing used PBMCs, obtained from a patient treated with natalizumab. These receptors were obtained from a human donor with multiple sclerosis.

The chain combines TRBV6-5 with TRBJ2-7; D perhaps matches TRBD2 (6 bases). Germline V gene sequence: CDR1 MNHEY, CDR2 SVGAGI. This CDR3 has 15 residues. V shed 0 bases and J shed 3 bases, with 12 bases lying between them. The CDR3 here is CASSYSSQGGYEQYF. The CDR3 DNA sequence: TGTGCCAGCAGTTACTCGAGCCAGGGAGGCTACGAGCAGTACTTC.

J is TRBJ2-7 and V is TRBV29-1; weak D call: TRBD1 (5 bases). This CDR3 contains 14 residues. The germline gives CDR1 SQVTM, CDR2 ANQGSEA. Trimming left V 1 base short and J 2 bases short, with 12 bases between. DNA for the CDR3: TGCAGCGTTGAAGTCACAGGTGGTCCCTACGAGCAGTACTTC. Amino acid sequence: CSVEVTGGPYEQYF.

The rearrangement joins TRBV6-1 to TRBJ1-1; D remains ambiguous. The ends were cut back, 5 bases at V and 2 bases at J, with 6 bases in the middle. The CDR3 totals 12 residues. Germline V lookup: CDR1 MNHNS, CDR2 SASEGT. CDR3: CASSPANTEAFF. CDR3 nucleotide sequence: TGTGCCAGCAGTCCCGCCAACACTGAAGCTTTCTTT.

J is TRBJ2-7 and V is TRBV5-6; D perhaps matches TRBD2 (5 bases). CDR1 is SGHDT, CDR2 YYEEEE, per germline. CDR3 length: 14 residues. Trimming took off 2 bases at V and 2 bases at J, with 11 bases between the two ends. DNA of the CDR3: TGTGCCAGCAGCTTTGGCCCAGCGGCCTACGAGCAGTACTTC. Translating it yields CASSFGPAAYEQYF.

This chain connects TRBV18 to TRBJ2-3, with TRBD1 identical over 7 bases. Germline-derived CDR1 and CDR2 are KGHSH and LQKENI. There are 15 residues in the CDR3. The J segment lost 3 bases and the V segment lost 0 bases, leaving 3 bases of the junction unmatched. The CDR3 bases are TGTGCCAGCTCACCACCGGACAGGTTGACAGATACGCAGTATTTT. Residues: CASSPPDRLTDTQYF.

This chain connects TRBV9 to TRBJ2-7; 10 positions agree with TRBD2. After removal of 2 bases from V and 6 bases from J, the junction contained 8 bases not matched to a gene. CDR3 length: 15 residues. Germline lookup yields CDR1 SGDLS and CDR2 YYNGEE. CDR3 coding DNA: TGTGCCAGCAGCGTTTATGGGACTAGCGAAGCCGAGCAGTACTTC. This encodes CASSVYGTSEAEQYF.

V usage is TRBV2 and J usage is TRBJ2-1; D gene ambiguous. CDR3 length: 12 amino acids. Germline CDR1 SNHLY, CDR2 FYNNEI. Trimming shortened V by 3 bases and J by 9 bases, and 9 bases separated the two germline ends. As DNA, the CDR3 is TGTGCCAGCAGTGATCCCTCCGGTGAGCAGTTCTTC. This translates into CASSDPSGEQFF. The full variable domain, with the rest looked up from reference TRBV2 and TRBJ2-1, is EPEVTQTPSHQVTQMGQEVILRCVPISNHLYFYWYRQILGQKVEFLVSFYNNEISEKSEIFDDQFSVERPDGSNFTLKIRSTKLEDSAMYFCASSDPSGEQFFGPGTRLTVL.

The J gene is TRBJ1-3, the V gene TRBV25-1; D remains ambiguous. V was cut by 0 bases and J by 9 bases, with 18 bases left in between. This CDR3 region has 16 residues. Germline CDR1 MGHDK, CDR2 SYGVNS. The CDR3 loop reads CASSEYQMGPAGTIYF. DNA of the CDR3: TGTGCCAGCAGTGAATACCAGATGGGCCCCGCCGGCACCATATATTTT.

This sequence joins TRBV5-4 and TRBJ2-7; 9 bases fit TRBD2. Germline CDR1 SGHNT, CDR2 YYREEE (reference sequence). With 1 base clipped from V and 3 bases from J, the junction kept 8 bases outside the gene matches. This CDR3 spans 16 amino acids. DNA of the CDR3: TGTGCCAGCAGCTTGTTCATTGCGGGAGGGTTCTACGAGCAGTACTTC. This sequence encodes CASSLFIAGGFYEQYF.

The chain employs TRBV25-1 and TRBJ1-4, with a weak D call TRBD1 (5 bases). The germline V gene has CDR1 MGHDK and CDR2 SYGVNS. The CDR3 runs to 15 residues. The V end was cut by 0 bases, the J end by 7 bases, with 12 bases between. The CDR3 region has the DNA TGTGCCAGCAGTGAATATAAGGGGACCGGTGAAAAACTGTTTTTT. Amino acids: CASSEYKGTGEKLFF. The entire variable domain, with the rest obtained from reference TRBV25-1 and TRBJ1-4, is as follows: EADIYQTPRYLVIGTGKKITLECSQTMGHDKMYWYQQDPGMELHLIHYSYGVNSTEKGDLSSESTVSRIRTEHFPLTLESARPSHTSQYLCASSEYKGTGEKLFFGSGTQLSVL.

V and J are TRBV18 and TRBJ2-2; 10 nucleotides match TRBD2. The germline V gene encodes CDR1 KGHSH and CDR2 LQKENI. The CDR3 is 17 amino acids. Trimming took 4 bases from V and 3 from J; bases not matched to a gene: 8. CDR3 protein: CASSLVLTSGDTGELFF. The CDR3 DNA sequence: TGTGCCAGCTCACTCGTACTCACTAGCGGGGACACCGGGGAGCTGTTTTTT.

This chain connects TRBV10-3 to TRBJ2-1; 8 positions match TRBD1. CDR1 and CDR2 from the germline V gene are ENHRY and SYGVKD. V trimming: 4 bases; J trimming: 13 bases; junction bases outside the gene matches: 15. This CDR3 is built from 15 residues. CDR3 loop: CAISGGQEAANPQFF. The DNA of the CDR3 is TGTGCCATCAGTGGGGGACAGGAGGCGGCAAATCCCCAGTTCTTC.

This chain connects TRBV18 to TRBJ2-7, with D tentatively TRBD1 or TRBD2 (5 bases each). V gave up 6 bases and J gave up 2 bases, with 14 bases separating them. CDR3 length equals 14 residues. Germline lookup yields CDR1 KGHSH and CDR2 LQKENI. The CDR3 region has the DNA TGTGCCAGCTCTCGAGGGGCGGGCACCTACGAGCAGTACTTC. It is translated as CASSRGAGTYEQYF.

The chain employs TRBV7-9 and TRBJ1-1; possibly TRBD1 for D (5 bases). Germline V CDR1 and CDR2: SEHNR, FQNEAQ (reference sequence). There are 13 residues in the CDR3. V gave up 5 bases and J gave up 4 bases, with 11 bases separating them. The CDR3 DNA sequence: TGTGCCAGCAGCCCCTTTCAGGGCACTGAAGCTTTCTTT. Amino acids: CASSPFQGTEAFF.

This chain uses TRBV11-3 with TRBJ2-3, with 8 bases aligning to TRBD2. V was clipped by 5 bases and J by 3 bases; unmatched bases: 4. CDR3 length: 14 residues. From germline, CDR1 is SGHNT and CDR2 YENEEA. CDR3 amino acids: CASSRERETDTQYF. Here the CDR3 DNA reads TGTGCCAGCAGCCGCGAGCGGGAGACAGATACGCAGTATTTT.

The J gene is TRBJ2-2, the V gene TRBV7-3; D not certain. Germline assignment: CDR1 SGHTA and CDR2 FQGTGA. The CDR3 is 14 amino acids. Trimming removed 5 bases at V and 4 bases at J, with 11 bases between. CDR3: CASSPSPGTGELFF. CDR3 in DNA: TGTGCCAGCAGCCCGTCTCCGGGCACCGGGGAGCTGTTTTTT.

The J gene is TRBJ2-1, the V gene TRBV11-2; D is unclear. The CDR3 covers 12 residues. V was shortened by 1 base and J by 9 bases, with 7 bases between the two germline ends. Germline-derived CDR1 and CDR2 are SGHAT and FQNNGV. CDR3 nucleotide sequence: TGTGCCAGCAGCTTAGCAGCACCTGAGCAGTTCTTC. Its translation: CASSLAAPEQFF.

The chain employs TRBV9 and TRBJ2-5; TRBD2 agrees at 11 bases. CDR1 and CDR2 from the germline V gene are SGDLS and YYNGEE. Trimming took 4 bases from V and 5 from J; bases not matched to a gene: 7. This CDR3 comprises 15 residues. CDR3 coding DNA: TGTGCCAGCAGCTTAGCGGGAGGGCCTCGCGAGACCCAGTACTTC. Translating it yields CASSLAGGPRETQYF.